One sample yielded the 15 T cell receptor beta chains listed below, sequenced in a study of blood T cells in healthy people across ages. A second PCR, run for about 6 to 12 cycles, used a sample-barcoded 5' primer plus a J-beta primer mix. In TCRdb, the 5' RACE reads were re-called with MiXCR into one record per CDR3 protein. The sample records about 560,000 distinct CDR3 sequences, about 27% being singletons. The sample was also linked to a second study, of T cells of mothers and their children.

Specimen: blood. Receptor source: a boy aged 2 to 9 in good health.

The rearrangement links TRBV29-1 to TRBJ2-6; 11 bases map to TRBD1. CDR1 SQVTM and CDR2 ANQGSEA come from the germline V gene. Trimming at V came to 7 bases and at J to 2 bases, leaving 7 bases not matched to a gene. The length of the CDR3 is 16 residues. CDR3 nucleotide sequence: TGCAGCGCCAGGACAGGGGGCTTGGCTGGGGCCAACGTCCTGACTTTC. It translates to CSARTGGLAGANVLTF.

This chain links TRBV12-3 or TRBV12-4 with TRBJ1-2, with TRBD1 matching over 7 bases. V lost 5 bases, J lost 4 bases, and 7 bases stayed unmatched. This CDR3 region has 14 residues. The CDR3 region has the DNA TGTGCCAGCAGTACACTGACAGGGCTCTATGGCTACACCTTC. This gives the protein CASSTLTGLYGYTF.

This clonotype has more than one count but fewer than ten. This chain joins TRBV4-1 and TRBJ2-4; D might be TRBD1 or TRBD2, each matching 5 bases. The germline V gene has CDR1 MGHRA and CDR2 YSYEKL. V was trimmed by 1 base and J by 0 bases, leaving 16 bases between them. This CDR3 spans 18 amino acids. The CDR3 sequence: CASSQGSSRGLAKNIQYF. In DNA form, the CDR3 reads TGCGCCAGCAGCCAAGGTTCCAGCCGGGGCCTAGCCAAAAACATTCAGTACTTC.

This clonotype was recorded a few times. As DNA, the CDR3 is TGCAGCGTTTCCTCGGACAGCTATCAGCCCCAGCATTTT. Translating gives CSVSSDSYQPQHF. The chain is built from TRBV29-1 and TRBJ1-5, with a weak D call TRBD1 (6 bases). The CDR3 has 13 residues. The germline CDR1 and CDR2 sequences are SQVTM and ANQGSEA. Trimming cost V 5 bases and J 5 bases, with 13 bases left between them.

J is TRBJ2-5 and V is TRBV6-5; possibly TRBD1 for D (6 bases). The J call is uncertain, as TRBJ2-7 better fits the DNA end. The V gene's germline CDR1 is MNHEY and CDR2 SVGAGI. This CDR3 region has 17 residues. This CDR3 is CASSYRQEAGNSYEQYF. The CDR3 bases are TGTGCCAGCAGTTACCGACAGGAGGCAGGGAATTCCTACGAGCAGTACTTC.

A few counts support this clonotype. This sequence joins TRBV5-1 and TRBJ2-7; D possibly matches TRBD1 or TRBD2 (6 bases each). The CDR3 spans 14 residues. Germline values: CDR1 SGHRS, CDR2 YFSETQ. The V gene lost 4 bases and the J gene lost 4 bases, with 15 bases spanning the gap. The CDR3 protein is CASSRGPEGYEQYF. CDR3 DNA sequence: TGCGCCAGCAGCCGGGGGCCAGAAGGTTACGAGCAGTACTTC.

V and J are TRBV12-5 and TRBJ2-7; the D gene is possibly TRBD2 (5 bases). The CDR3 spans 14 residues. The germline V gene has CDR1 LGHNT and CDR2 FRNRAP. V lost 5 bases, J lost 12 bases, and 23 bases lay in between. CDR3 sequence: CASGHPAAVGVRYF. The CDR3 coding sequence is TGTGCTAGTGGTCATCCAGCCGCGGTCGGGGTTCGGTACTTC.

V is TRBV7-9 and J is TRBJ2-1, with TRBD1 as a possible D gene (6 bases). This CDR3 has 15 amino acids. Trimming took off 5 bases at V and 5 bases at J, with 16 bases between the two ends. Looked up from germline, CDR1 is SEHNR and CDR2 is FQNEAQ (reference sequence). CDR3 coding DNA: TGTGCCAGCAGCCTAACAGGGCAGATAAACAATGAGCAGTTCTTC. Protein product: CASSLTGQINNEQFF.

This clonotype was found a few times. This rearrangement joins TRBV10-2 to TRBJ2-2; D perhaps matches TRBD1 (5 bases). The CDR3 totals 13 residues. Trimming shortened V by 5 bases and J by 5 bases, and 9 bases separated the two germline ends. The germline CDR1 and CDR2 sequences are WSHSY and SAAADI. CDR3 DNA sequence: TGCGCCAGCAGTTCACAGGTTACCGGGGAGCTGTTTTTT. Its translation is CASSSQVTGELFF.

A note on this clonotype: An end of the junction differs from the germline gene, which may be a read error. The V gene is TRBV5-4, the J gene TRBJ2-1; a weak D match, TRBD1 (6 bases). The CDR3 extends over 14 amino acids. From germline, CDR1 is SGHNT and CDR2 YYREEE (reference sequence). CDR3 residues: CASSLTGSCNEQFF. The DNA for the CDR3 is TGTGCCAGCAGCTTGACAGGGTCCTGCAATGAGCAGTTCTTC.

This clonotype was found a few times. The chain couples TRBV5-5 to TRBJ1-5; 10 nucleotides match TRBD1. CDR1 and CDR2 (germline): SGHKS, YYEKEE (reference sequence). V lost 2 bases, J lost 4 bases, and 3 bases stayed unmatched. The CDR3 runs 15 residues. Here the CDR3 DNA reads TGTGCCAGCAGCTTACCGGGACAGGGGAATCAGCCCCAGCATTTT. This encodes CASSLPGQGNQPQHF. The full variable domain, completed using reference TRBV5-5 and TRBJ1-5, is DAGVTQSPTHLIKTRGQQVTLRCSPISGHKSVSWYQQVLGQGPQFIFQYYEKEERGRGNFPDRFSARQFPNYSSELNVNALLLGDSALYLCASSLPGQGNQPQHFGDGTRLSIL.

As for this clonotype: This sequence is one base from a far larger clone and is likely a read error. The chain joins TRBV3-1 to TRBJ2-6, with D maybe TRBD1 (6 bases). The V end lost 7 bases, the J end lost 0 bases, and 10 bases lay between the germline ends. CDR3 length equals 15 residues. Germline CDR1 is LGHDT and CDR2 is YNNKEL (reference sequence). The CDR3 bases are TGTGCCAGCACTTTAGGGGGCTCTGGGGCCAACGTCCTGACTTTC. This translates into CASTLGGSGANVLTF.

The rearrangement uses TRBV5-1 and TRBJ2-2; TRBD2 is a possible D gene (5 bases). V was shortened by 5 bases and J by 1 base, with 21 bases between the two germline ends. Germline CDR1 is SGHRS and CDR2 is YFSETQ. This CDR3 has 18 amino acids. CDR3 amino acids: CASSRARLSGKNTGELFF. The CDR3 DNA reads TGCGCCAGCAGTAGAGCGCGCCTCAGCGGAAAGAACACCGGGGAGCTGTTTTTT.

This clonotype was observed a few times. The rearrangement uses TRBV12-5 and TRBJ1-2; 9 nucleotides align to TRBD1. Germline V CDR1 and CDR2: LGHNT, FRNRAP. The CDR3 sequence is 16 residues long. The V gene end was trimmed by 1 base and the J gene end by 6 bases; junction bases not matched to a gene: 9. CDR3 amino acids: CASGLAPRTGVDGYTF. CDR3 coding DNA: TGTGCTAGTGGTTTGGCCCCAAGGACAGGGGTGGATGGCTACACCTTC.

The chain recombines TRBV20-1 with TRBJ2-7; TRBD1 aligns across 7 bases. V lost 6 bases to trimming and J lost 1 base; unmatched junction nucleotides: 9. Germline CDR1 is DFQATT and CDR2 is SNEGSKA (reference sequence). The CDR3 runs 14 residues. The DNA for the CDR3 is TGCAGTGCCCGCCAGACAGGGCTATCCTACGAGCAGTACTTC. It yields the protein CSARQTGLSYEQYF.